One sample yielded the 30 T cell receptor beta chains listed below, sequenced in a study of cytomegalovirus exposure and HLA in healthy donors. Primers included in the PCR were 60 Vbeta and 13 Jbeta primers. Profiling relied on immunoSEQ multiplex PCR, and the TCRdb table lists in-frame clones only, not all of them. The sample includes around 100,000 clones, around 64% of them seen just once. Sample: PBMCs. These receptor sequences come from a man aged 30-40 years in good health and CMV-seropositive.

The chain employs TRBV30 and TRBJ2-5; 7 positions agree with TRBD1. Gene TRBJ2-7 matches the end of the DNA better, so the J call may be wrong. There are 15 residues in the CDR3. CDR1 GTSNPN and CDR2 SVGIG come from the germline V gene (reference sequence). The CDR3 DNA reads TGTGCCTGGAGCACCCCCAGACAGGGCCGCCTCGAGCAGTACTTC. Protein product: CAWSTPRQGRLEQYF.

The chain uses TRBV6-5 and TRBJ2-7, with TRBD2 matching over 10 bases. In germline, CDR1 is MNHEY, CDR2 SVGAGI. The V and J ends lost 6 bases and 5 bases, in that order; junction bases with no gene match: 4. This CDR3 has 13 amino acids. CDR3 amino acids: CASSGLAGDEQYV. The CDR3, as DNA: TGTGCCAGCAGCGGGCTAGCGGGAGACGAGCAGTACGTC.

The rearrangement links TRBV7-3 to TRBJ1-2; the match to TRBD1 covers 11 bases. Germline trimming cut 2 bases from V and 7 bases from J; bases unmatched to any gene: 3. This CDR3 spans 14 amino acids. The germline gives CDR1 SGHTA, CDR2 FQGTGA. The CDR3 spells CASSLGTGGAGYTF. CDR3 nucleotide sequence: TGTGCCAGCAGCTTAGGGACAGGGGGTGCTGGCTACACCTTC.

The chain combines TRBV19 with TRBJ2-1, with TRBD1 identical over 9 bases. With V trimmed by 6 bases and J by 7 bases, 13 bases remained unmatched. This CDR3 has 16 amino acids. Germline V CDR1 and CDR2: LNHDA, SQIVND (reference sequence). CDR3: CASRKLPGQGENEQFF. The CDR3 region has the DNA TGTGCCAGTAGGAAGCTTCCGGGACAGGGTGAGAATGAGCAGTTCTTC.

This clone was recorded a few times. This chain uses TRBV18 with TRBJ1-1; 7 bases map to TRBD1. CDR1 and CDR2 from the germline V gene are KGHSH and LQKENI. With 3 bases clipped from V and 0 bases from J, the junction kept 10 bases outside the gene matches. The CDR3 covers 17 residues. The CDR3 DNA follows: TGTGCCAGCTCACCCGGGACCAGGGGGGCTATGAACACTGAAGCTTTCTTT. This codes for CASSPGTRGAMNTEAFF.

The chain recombines TRBV6-6 with TRBJ2-7; 7 positions match TRBD1. The CDR3 runs to 14 residues. Germline CDR1 is MNHNY and CDR2 is SVGAGI (reference sequence). V trimming: 2 bases; J trimming: 4 bases; junction bases outside the gene matches: 5. CDR3 coding DNA: TGTGCCAGCAGTTACCGACAGGGTGATTACGAGCAGTACTTC. Residues: CASSYRQGDYEQYF.

The chain combines TRBV4-2 with TRBJ1-6, with 9 bases identical to TRBD1. The V gene's germline CDR1 is LGHNA and CDR2 YNFKEQ. The CDR3 runs to 16 residues. J lost 7 bases, V lost 4 bases, and 8 bases had no gene match. This CDR3 is CASSRRGDRENSPLHF. CDR3 nucleotides: TGTGCCAGCAGCCGGAGGGGGGACAGGGAGAATTCACCCCTCCACTTT.

This clone was seen only a few times. This chain links TRBV5-6 with TRBJ1-6; 9 bases are shared with TRBD1. The V gene's germline CDR1 is SGHDT and CDR2 YYEEEE. Trimming took 3 bases from V and 10 from J; bases not matched to a gene: 8. CDR3 length equals 15 residues. In DNA form, the CDR3 reads TGTGCCAGCAGCTCCACAAACAGGGGGCGGTCACCCCTCCACTTT. It codes for CASSSTNRGRSPLHF.

V is TRBV6-5 and J is TRBJ2-5, with 9 bases lining up with TRBD2. Trimming at V came to 0 bases and at J to 4 bases, leaving 3 bases not matched to a gene. The CDR3 extends over 15 amino acids. The germline CDR1 and CDR2 sequences are MNHEY and SVGAGI. Here the CDR3 DNA reads TGTGCCAGCAGTTACTCCGGCGGGGGGGCAGAGACCCAGTACTTC. Protein product: CASSYSGGGAETQYF.

V usage is TRBV5-1 and J usage is TRBJ1-2, with 7 bases aligning to TRBD1. The V gene end was trimmed by 0 bases and the J gene end by 6 bases; junction bases not matched to a gene: 5. The CDR3 covers 14 residues. CDR1 is SGHRS and CDR2 is YFSETQ in the germline V gene. CDR3 in DNA: TGCGCCAGCAGCTTGGGACAGGGAGCAGATGGCTACACCTTC. Its protein is CASSLGQGADGYTF.

This chain uses TRBV29-1 with TRBJ2-7; 10 nucleotides match TRBD1. In germline, CDR1 is SQVTM, CDR2 ANQGSEA. The CDR3 extends over 12 amino acids. The J segment lost 7 bases and the V segment lost 6 bases, leaving 6 bases of the junction unmatched. CDR3 region: CSVRTGGREQYV. The CDR3 bases are TGCAGCGTCAGGACAGGGGGGCGTGAGCAGTACGTC.

The chain carries TRBV5-4 and TRBJ2-7; 8 bases agree with TRBD1. V trimming: 0 bases; J trimming: 5 bases; junction bases outside the gene matches: 4. The length of the CDR3 is 14 residues. Per the germline V gene, CDR1 is SGHNT and CDR2 is YYREEE (reference sequence). CDR3 nucleotides: TGTGCCAGCAGCTTGGGAGACAGGGGCCACGAGCAGTACTTC. Its translation: CASSLGDRGHEQYF.

This chain links TRBV28 with TRBJ2-3; possibly TRBD1 for D (5 bases). The CDR3 contains 13 residues. V was shortened by 7 bases and J by 0 bases, with 8 bases between the two germline ends. Germline CDR1 is MDHEN and CDR2 is SYDVKM. CDR3 bases: TGTGCCAGCAAGGACATTAGCACAGATACGCAGTATTTT. Residues: CASKDISTDTQYF.

This chain connects TRBV7-9 to TRBJ2-7; the D gene is possibly TRBD1 (5 bases). The CDR3 covers 15 residues. Trimming shortened V by 1 base and J by 2 bases, and 12 bases separated the two germline ends. Germline CDR1 and CDR2: SEHNR and FQNEAQ (reference sequence). Written as DNA, the CDR3 is TGTGCCAGCAGCTTAGGTGGTTCAGGGACCTACGAGCAGTACTTC. Translated: CASSLGGSGTYEQYF.

This sequence joins TRBV19 and TRBJ2-3, with no clear D. Per germline, CDR1 LNHDA and CDR2 SQIVND (reference sequence). Trimming removed 4 bases at V and 2 bases at J, with 7 bases between. The CDR3 spans 13 residues. CDR3 in DNA: TGTGCCAGTAGTACCCGGGTCACAGATACGCAGTATTTT. It encodes CASSTRVTDTQYF.

This rearrangement joins TRBV11-2 to TRBJ1-2; tentatively, D is TRBD1 (6 bases). Germline V gene lookup returns CDR1 SGHAT and CDR2 FQNNGV. This CDR3 is 14 amino acids long. V shed 0 bases and J shed 4 bases, with 9 bases lying between them. The CDR3: CASSLERQVYGYTF. The CDR3 DNA sequence: TGTGCCAGCAGCTTAGAACGACAGGTCTATGGCTACACCTTC.

The rearrangement links TRBV7-8 to TRBJ2-7; 8 bases align to TRBD1. Germline V gene data show CDR1 as SGHVS and CDR2 as FQNEAQ. This CDR3 has 14 residues. V lost 4 bases and J lost 5; bases outside the gene matches: 7. CDR3 sequence (DNA): TGTGCCAGCAGCTCCAGAGACAGGGGTAACGAGCAGTACTTC. Protein: CASSSRDRGNEQYF.

This clone appeared a single time. Written as DNA, the CDR3 is TGTGCCAGCAGCCCATGGTGGGGGGGGAACACCGGGGAGCTGTTTTTT. Protein product: CASSPWWGGNTGELFF. The chain couples TRBV5-6 to TRBJ2-2; 7 positions match TRBD2. The germline CDR1 and CDR2 sequences are SGHDT and YYEEEE. The junction had 7 bases not matched to a gene; V was cut back by 4 bases and J by 1 base. The CDR3 length is 16 residues.

This clone appeared once. J is TRBJ1-1 and V is TRBV7-2, with D possibly being TRBD1 (6 bases). With 5 bases removed from V and 7 bases from J, the gap between germline ends came to 14 bases. This CDR3 region has 13 residues. Looked up from germline, CDR1 is SGHTA and CDR2 is FQGNSA. CDR3 amino acids: CASSQAGVGEAFF. CDR3 DNA: TGTGCCAGCAGCCAGGCAGGGGTAGGTGAAGCTTTCTTT.

This clone was picked up a small number of times. In DNA form, the CDR3 reads TGTGCCAGCAATCCTGGGACAGAGAACACTGAAGCTTTCTTT. Translation: CASNPGTENTEAFF. The rearrangement joins TRBV27 to TRBJ1-1; the match to TRBD1 covers 7 bases. CDR3 length equals 14 residues. Trimming cost V 7 bases and J 1 base; bases outside gene matches: 6. Per germline, CDR1 MNHEY and CDR2 SMNVEV (reference sequence).

CDR3 in DNA: TGTGCCAGCAGTGGGTCGCGTGCTTACAATGAGCAGTTCTTC. As protein: CASSGSRAYNEQFF. This rearrangement joins TRBV25-1 to TRBJ2-1; D remains ambiguous. CDR3 length equals 14 residues. Trimming shortened V by 4 bases and J by 4 bases, and 11 bases separated the two germline ends. Germline CDR1 and CDR2: MGHDK and SYGVNS.

A remark on this clone: The sample holds other DNA sequences that translate to the same CDR3. V usage is TRBV29-1 and J usage is TRBJ2-7, with 7 bases aligning to TRBD2. Germline V gene data show CDR1 as SQVTM and CDR2 as ANQGSEA. CDR3 length: 17 residues. Losses at the gene ends were 0 bases for V and 7 bases for J; bases not matched to a gene: 18. Written as DNA, the CDR3 is TGCAGCGTTGAAGAGTACCGGGGAGCGGGGCCCTTCTATGAGCAGTACTTC. Encoded protein: CSVEEYRGAGPFYEQYF.

The chain carries TRBV29-1 and TRBJ2-3; D remains unclear. Between the trimmed V and J ends, which lost 6 bases and 6 bases, there was a span of 7 bases. Germline V gene lookup returns CDR1 SQVTM and CDR2 ANQGSEA. The length of the CDR3 is 10 residues. This CDR3 is CSVRSDTQYF. The DNA of the CDR3 is TGCAGCGTCCGTTCGGATACGCAGTATTTT.

The chain employs TRBV5-1 and TRBJ2-3; TRBD2 matches at 8 bases. V lost 4 bases and J lost 2; bases outside the gene matches: 6. The CDR3 length is 15 residues. Per the germline V gene, CDR1 is SGHRS and CDR2 is YFSETQ. The CDR3 DNA follows: TGCGCCAGCAGCCCGACAGCGGGGGTCACAGATACGCAGTATTTT. Residues: CASSPTAGVTDTQYF.

The chain recombines TRBV19 with TRBJ2-4, with 9 bases that match TRBD1. V was pared by 4 bases and J by 7 bases, with 2 bases of the junction left unmatched. This CDR3 has 13 residues. The germline V gene encodes CDR1 LNHDA and CDR2 SQIVND (reference sequence). Written as DNA, the CDR3 is TGTGCCAGTAGTACGACAGGGGGGAACATTCAGTACTTC. It yields the protein CASSTTGGNIQYF. Variable domain in full (rest from reference TRBV19 and TRBJ2-4): DGGITQSPKYLFRKEGQNVTLSCEQNLNHDAMYWYRQDPGQGLRLIYYSQIVNDFQKGDIAEGYSVSREKKESFPLTVTSAQKNPTAFYLCASSTTGGNIQYFGAGTRLSVL.

The CDR3 sequence is CASSLGQTNEKLFF. For the CDR3, the DNA is TGCGCCAGCAGCTTGGGACAGACTAATGAAAAACTGTTTTTT. The chain uses TRBV5-1 and TRBJ1-4; a weak D match, TRBD1 (5 bases). V lost 0 bases and J lost 2, with 5 bases in between. Germline V gene data show CDR1 as SGHRS and CDR2 as YFSETQ. CDR3 size: 14 residues.

This clone was recorded a few times. The genes are TRBV5-5 and TRBJ2-5, with 7 bases aligning to TRBD2. Germline-derived CDR1 and CDR2 are SGHKS and YYEKEE (reference sequence). With V trimmed by 3 bases and J by 7 bases, 12 bases remained unmatched. The CDR3 runs 15 residues. CDR3 loop: CASSSDPGGIGTQYF. The CDR3, as DNA: TGTGCCAGCAGCTCAGATCCGGGGGGTATCGGGACCCAGTACTTC.

The genes are TRBV29-1 and TRBJ1-2, with D possibly being TRBD1 (5 bases). Germline V gives CDR1 SQVTM, CDR2 ANQGSEA. Trimming left V 0 bases short and J 4 bases short, with 15 bases between. The CDR3 consists of 15 residues. Written as DNA, the CDR3 is TGCAGCGTTGAAGATCGTCGGTGGGACTTCTATGGCTACACCTTC. This codes for CSVEDRRWDFYGYTF.

This clone was found a few times. The chain links TRBV7-9 to TRBJ1-2; the D gene is possibly TRBD1 (6 bases). The germline V and J ends were trimmed by 0 bases and 1 base, with 12 bases remaining between them. Germline CDR1 is SEHNR and CDR2 is FQNEAQ (reference sequence). CDR3 length: 16 amino acids. The CDR3 DNA is TGTGCCAGCAGCTTAGCCGGGGGGCGGAATAACTATGGCTACACCTTC. Protein product: CASSLAGGRNNYGYTF. Using reference TRBV7-9 and TRBJ1-2 for the parts outside the CDR3, the full variable domain is DTGVSQNPRHKITKRGQNVTFRCDPISEHNRLYWYRQTLGQGPEFLTYFQNEAQLEKSRLLSDRFSAERPKGSFSTLEIQRTEQGDSAMYLCASSLAGGRNNYGYTFGSGTRLTVV.

This clone is a singleton in its sample. This chain joins TRBV4-2 and TRBJ2-1; D is unresolved. The germline gives CDR1 LGHNA, CDR2 YNFKEQ. This CDR3 has 14 amino acids. V dropped 0 bases and J dropped 6 bases, with 9 bases sitting between them. The CDR3 DNA is TGTGCCAGCAGCCAAGACCCAGGCAGCAATGAGCAGTTCTTC. This encodes CASSQDPGSNEQFF.